This T cell receptor beta chain derives from a study of beta chain features in type 1 diabetes. Study summary: All samples together contributed 90 million to 130 million sorted cells for examination.

The V end lost 0 bases, the J end lost 2 bases, and 7 bases lay between the germline ends. The CDR3 totals 14 residues. CDR1 is LNHDA, CDR2 SQIVND, per germline (reference sequence). Expressed TCRB transcripts were sequenced because the entire RNA isolate underwent reverse transcription. About 3.6 million reads was the average for naive, central memory and regulatory T cell samples. Repertoires were generated with immunoSEQ multiplex PCR, while TCRdb's copy carries only in-frame clones and drops some. The table shows around 710,000 clones, with around 12% occurring only once. Cell sorting via CD45RO/CCR7/CD25/CD127/CD95/CD27 was performed to obtain CD4+ naive, central memory, regulatory and stem cell-like memory cells. Of note for this clone: Its antigen is as yet unknown.

Study results and caveats: TCRB CDR3 length was moderately but significantly reduced in all four CD4+ subsets of Type 1 diabetes patients. The naive, central memory and Treg TCRB repertoires showed an apparent similarity that was greater among patients than among healthy donors.

This sequence was found in a young man with type 1 diabetes. The chain carries TRBV19 and TRBJ1-2, with D uncertain. What was sequenced was naive CD4+ T cells from blood. The CDR3 region is CASSIEGLNYGYTF. CDR3 nucleotide sequence: TGTGCCAGTAGTATAGAGGGATTAAACTATGGCTACACCTTC.